A selection of T cell receptor beta chains follows, all from one sample in a study of blood T cell repertoires in COVID-19. Clones were sequenced by immunoSEQ multiplex PCR, and TCRdb holds only the in-frame ones, with some missing. This table has 300,000 to 350,000 clones, 80% to 90% appearing once. Specimen: peripheral blood. Receptor source: a man aged 25-45 years with COVID-19, enrolled during active disease. Both conserved end residues are part of each CDR3. A D gene is named only where the DNA matches it firmly. Where a row states a size, it is once, few, many or the class of an expanded clone; other rows omit it.

TRBV13	NA	TRBJ2-5	14	TRBD2	TGTGCCAGCAGCCCGGGGGGTCCGCAAGAGACCCAGTACTTC	CASSPGGPQETQYF
TRBV4-3	NA	TRBJ2-2	15	NA	TGCGCCAGCAGCCAAGATTGGAGGAAAACCGGGGAGCTGTTTTTT	CASSQDWRKTGELFF
TRBV30	NA	TRBJ1-1	13	TRBD1	TGTGCCTGGAGTGGGGACAGTAACACTGAAGCTTTCTTT	CAWSGDSNTEAFF
TRBV19	NA	TRBJ2-7	14	TRBD2	TGTGCCAGTAGGCTAGCGGGATCGAGCTACGAGCAGTACTTC	CASRLAGSSYEQYF
TRBV11-1	NA	TRBJ1-2	15	TRBD1	TGTGCCAGCAGCATGGACAGGGGGCTTGTTGGTGGCTACACCTTC	CASSMDRGLVGGYTF
TRBV19	NA	TRBJ1-2	18	TRBD1	TGTGCCAGTAGTACCCCTTCTCCCTTCCGGGACAGGCGTTATGGCTACACCTTC	CASSTPSPFRDRRYGYTF
TRBV3-1/TRBV3-2	NA	TRBJ1-1	12	NA	TGTGCCAGCAGCCAAGTACAGTCTGAAGCTTTCTTT	CASSQVQSEAFF
TRBV12-5	NA	TRBJ2-1	17	TRBD2	TGTGCTAGTGGTTTGACCCAGAATAGCGGGGGAGCCTATGAGCAGTTCTTC	CASGLTQNSGGAYEQFF
TRBV7-6	NA	TRBJ2-1	14	TRBD2	TGTGCCAGCAGCTCAGCGGGGGGAGGAAATGAGCAGTTCTTC	CASSSAGGGNEQFF
TRBV6-2/TRBV6-3	NA	TRBJ1-2	14	TRBD1	TGTGCCAGCAGTCACCGACAGGGATCCAGGGGCTACACCTTC	CASSHRQGSRGYTF
TRBV10-3	NA	TRBJ2-7	14	TRBD1	TGTGCCATCAGTTTCCGGGACAGGGGTTACGAGCAGTACTTC	CAISFRDRGYEQYF
TRBV10-3	NA	TRBJ2-3	13	NA	TGTGCCGTCTCGGGACTGCCCACAGATACGCAGTATTTT	CAVSGLPTDTQYF
TRBV5-1	NA	TRBJ2-2	15	NA	TGCGCCAGCAGAGAGGTCTCCCAGAACACCGGGGAGCTGTTTTTT	CASREVSQNTGELFF
TRBV9	NA	TRBJ2-7	14	NA	TGTGCCAGCAGCGTAGGAGGGTCTCCCTACGAGCAGTACTTC	CASSVGGSPYEQYF
TRBV6-5	once	TRBJ2-3	15	NA	TGTGCCAGCAGTTACTCTCCCGGGTACACAGATACGCAGTATTTT	CASSYSPGYTDTQYF
TRBV7-3	NA	TRBJ1-1	13	NA	TGTGCCAGCAGCTCCCCCCCGGACACTGAAGCTTTCTTT	CASSSPPDTEAFF
TRBV6-5	once	TRBJ2-7	11	NA	TGTGCCTCAGGAACCTCCTACGAGCAGTACTTC	CASGTSYEQYF
TRBV4-2	few	TRBJ1-2	15	NA	TGTGCCAGCAGCCCGGGGGAATGGGGTAACTATGGCTACACCTTC	CASSPGEWGNYGYTF
TRBV27	few	TRBJ2-6	15	NA	TGTGCCAGCACCCAATTTGGAGCTGTTCTCCACGTCCTGACTTTC	CASTQFGAVLHVLTF
TRBV11-3	NA	TRBJ2-1	15	TRBD2	TGTGCCAGCAGCTTATCTGGGGGGACTAGCTCTGAGCAGTTCTTC	CASSLSGGTSSEQFF
TRBV7-2	NA	TRBJ1-2	13	NA	TGTGCCAGCAGCTTAACAGGGTCGCGGGGCTACACCTTC	CASSLTGSRGYTF
TRBV4-1	NA	TRBJ2-3	15	NA	TGCGCCAGCAGCCAAGACTACAGGGCGGGAGATACGCAGTATTTT	CASSQDYRAGDTQYF
TRBV6-5	NA	TRBJ1-4	15	TRBD1	TGTGCCAGCAGTCCCCAGGGGGAGATTAATGAAAAACTGTTTTTT	CASSPQGEINEKLFF
TRBV18	NA	TRBJ2-7	15	NA	TGTGCCAGCTCACCCTGGGCAGGATCCACCTACGAGCAGTACTTC	CASSPWAGSTYEQYF
TRBV5-1	NA	TRBJ1-4	16	NA	TGCGCCAGCAGCCTCGGGCCCTCTCAAGGGAGAGAAAAACTGTTTTTT	CASSLGPSQGREKLFF
TRBV5-6	NA	TRBJ1-4	15	NA	TGTGCCAGCAGTGGTCGACAGCAGCTTAATGAAAAACTGTTTTTT	CASSGRQQLNEKLFF
TRBV3-1/TRBV3-2	NA	TRBJ2-4	13	NA	TGTGCCAGCAGCCAAGTAGGGGCGAACATTCAGTACTTC	CASSQVGANIQYF
TRBV5-1	NA	TRBJ2-5	14	TRBD1	TGCGCCAGCAGCTATAGGACAGGGGAGGAGACCCAGTACTTC	CASSYRTGEETQYF
TRBV7-3	NA	TRBJ2-7	14	TRBD1	TGTGCCAGCAGCTTCTCGCAGGGGGCGGGCGAGCAGTACTTC	CASSFSQGAGEQYF
TRBV5-1	NA	TRBJ1-6	16	NA	TGCGCCAGCAGCTTGGGATCGGGTCAGGGATTTTCACCCCTCCACTTT	CASSLGSGQGFSPLHF
TRBV18	NA	TRBJ2-4	22	TRBD1	TGTGCCAGCTCACCACCGAAGGGACAGGGGGCGATGCTTTCGGACGCCAAAAACATTCAGTACTTC	CASSPPKGQGAMLSDAKNIQYF
TRBV29-1	NA	TRBJ2-3	13	TRBD2	TGCAGCACTAGCGGGGGGAACACAGATACGCAGTATTTT	CSTSGGNTDTQYF
TRBV4-1	NA	TRBJ2-1	19	TRBD2	TGCGCCAGCAGCCACCCCCTCGGGACTAGCGGGAGACTGGGCAATGAGCAGTTCTTC	CASSHPLGTSGRLGNEQFF
TRBV6-5	NA	TRBJ2-4	13	NA	TGTGCCAGCATAGGGGCCTCCAAAAACATTCAGTACTTC	CASIGASKNIQYF
TRBV7-2	NA	TRBJ1-2	14	TRBD1	TGTGCCAGCAGCTTCCCGGGACAGGGGAACGGCTACACCTTC	CASSFPGQGNGYTF
TRBV30	NA	TRBJ2-4	11	NA	TGTGCCTGGATCCAGGGGAACATTCAGTACTTC	CAWIQGNIQYF
TRBV7-2	once	TRBJ1-6	18	NA	TGTGCCAGCAGCCCGGGACATTCTCTGAGCTCCTATAATTCACCCCTCCACTTT	CASSPGHSLSSYNSPLHF
TRBV10-3	NA	TRBJ2-3	15	TRBD2	TGTGCCATCAGCGACAGACTAGCGGGGGCAGATACGCAGTATTTT	CAISDRLAGADTQYF